This entry is about one T cell receptor (beta chain). The sample is drawn from a study of blood T cell repertoires in COVID-19. Study background: Nucleic acid was either cDNA or gDNA, and it came from T cells, B-cell-depleted T cells, or PBMCs.

In the original processing: Nucleated cell counts were estimated from reference gene primer amplification. Sequenced by immunoSEQ multiplex PCR; TCRdb stores in-frame clones only, minus some. The D gene and trimming were derived from the DNA, and the V and J assignments and clone size from that table. Altogether 90,000 or so clones are present, about 83% being singletons, with the ten largest covering 8%. Trimming shortened V by 6 bases and J by 11 bases, and 11 bases separated the two germline ends. Germline V gives CDR1 SGHAT, CDR2 FQNNGV. This CDR3 comprises 11 residues. Source material: peripheral blood. This chain connects TRBV11-2 to TRBJ2-4; D may be TRBD2 (6 bases). The TCR originated in a man aged 45-65 years with active COVID-19. This chain's CDR3 is CASRSGDVQYF. CDR3 sequence (DNA): TGTGCCAGCAGATCGGGGGATGTTCAGTACTTC. Full variable domain (rest looked up from reference TRBV11-2 and TRBJ2-4): EAGVAQSPRYKIIEKRQSVAFWCNPISGHATLYWYQQILGQGPKLLIQFQNNGVVDDSQLPKDRFSAERLKGVDSTLKIQPAKLEDSAVYLCASRSGDVQYFGAGTRLSVL.